The 5 T cell receptor beta chains below all came from one sample that was sequenced in a study of shared clonotypes between healthy human individuals. Terminally differentiated effector memory CD45RA+ cells were left out of the naive CD8 fraction, which was CD45RO-negative and positively selected for CCR7. Here immunoSEQ multiplex PCR was the method, and the copy in TCRdb shows in-frame clones only, minus some. The table lists over 2,000,000 clones, roughly 95% of them singletons, with around 1.7% in the top ten. The sample was naive CD8+ T cells from PBMCs. These receptors originate from a man aged 18 to 29 in good health. Some clones in this sample may be carry-over from other donors' samples.

The V gene is TRBV6-5, the J gene TRBJ1-2; D call uncertain. The CDR3 loop spans 15 amino acids. Germline V gives CDR1 MNHEY, CDR2 SVGAGI. Trimming took 0 bases from V and 4 from J, leaving 12 bases between them. Written as DNA, the CDR3 is TGTGCCAGCAGTTACTCAGCAGGTCGAGGCTATGGCTACACCTTC. Protein: CASSYSAGRGYGYTF.

This clone has only one observation. The chain employs TRBV5-1 and TRBJ2-7; 10 bases match TRBD1. Germline V gene lookup returns CDR1 SGHRS and CDR2 YFSETQ. The CDR3 runs 15 residues. V was pared by 3 bases and J by 0 bases, with 3 bases of the junction left unmatched. DNA of the CDR3: TGCGCCAGCAGCTCCCGGACAGGGGGCTCCTACGAGCAGTACTTC. Translating gives CASSSRTGGSYEQYF.

The chain recombines TRBV27 with TRBJ2-2; D is uncertain. V was shortened by 1 base and J by 2 bases, with 5 bases between the two germline ends. Germline CDR1 reads MNHEY; CDR2 reads SMNVEV (reference sequence). CDR3 length: 14 amino acids. The CDR3 bases are TGTGCCAGCAGTTTATTACCAAACACCGGGGAGCTGTTTTTT. Amino acids: CASSLLPNTGELFF.

About this clone: Other DNA sequences in the sample encode the same CDR3. The gene calls are TRBV6-5 and TRBJ2-7; 7 nucleotides line up with TRBD1. The CDR3 covers 14 residues. Per the germline V gene, CDR1 is MNHEY and CDR2 is SVGAGI. V was pared by 6 bases and J by 2 bases, with 7 bases of the junction left unmatched. In nucleotides, the CDR3 is TGTGCCAGCAGCCCCGGTCAGGGGGCCTACGAGCAGTACTTC. Translating gives CASSPGQGAYEQYF.

The rearrangement joins TRBV10-3 to TRBJ2-7; D uncertain. The CDR3 totals 17 residues. Germline loops: CDR1 ENHRY, CDR2 SYGVKD. V was clipped by 0 bases and J by 3 bases, with 18 bases between them. CDR3 bases: TGTGCCATCAGTGAGTCGAAAGCGAGCCGTGGGGACTACGAGCAGTACTTC. Residues: CAISESKASRGDYEQYF.